This T cell receptor (beta chain) was obtained from a study of molecular identifiers for immune sequencing clone quantification. On the study more broadly: Four of five splits of RNA from around 18,000 or 91,000 naive CD8 cells were sequenced in replicates.

Study-wide points: Same-barcode identical TCR molecules could make highly expanded clones look smaller than they are. For effector cells, clones above 20 RNA copies held over 99% of molecules; for naive cells, under 1%.

To note about this clonotype: Its target is unknown. This sequence may be a read error, since a much larger clone differs from it by one base.

With listed TCR primers and previously described methods, bulk TCR libraries were prepared. MiXCR was run by TCRdb on the PCR reads, yielding one entry per CDR3 protein. The sample yields 85,000 to 100,000 distinct CDR3 sequences, roughly a quarter seen once. The V gene's germline CDR1 is SGHVS and CDR2 FNYEAQ. Trimming took 2 bases from V and 1 from J, leaving 5 bases between them. The length of the CDR3 is 13 residues. The chain combines TRBV7-6 with TRBJ1-1; D unclear. Material: naive CD8+ T cells from blood, with Jurkat cell RNA spiked in. The sample's subset: FACS-sorted CD8+CD4-CCR7+CD45RA+ naive T cells. This TCR was sampled from a human donor in good health. Some libraries in this study had Jurkat cell RNA spiked in. In DNA, the CDR3 is TGTGCCAGCAGCTTAATGGGGAACACTGAAGCTTTCTTT. Protein product: CASSLMGNTEAFF.